A selection of T cell receptor beta chains follows, all from one sample in a study of T cells in Graves' hyperthyroidism and ophthalmopathy. TCRdb reprocessed the multiplex PCR reads with MiXCR, giving one entry per CDR3 protein. The data contain about 590,000 distinct CDR3 sequences, approximately 14% of them seen just once; the ten biggest clones take up under 8%. The sample taken for sequencing was blood. These receptors all stem from a woman aged 25 to 39 with Graves' hyperthyroidism. Both conserved end residues are part of each CDR3. A D gene is named only where the DNA matches it firmly. Part of the rows lack a size; the others show once, few, many or a class for expanded clones.

D gene	V gene	clone size	J gene	CDR3 DNA	CDR3 protein
NA	TRBV29-1	many	TRBJ1-1	TGCAGCGTTGAGAAAGGGGGGCGGAACACTGAAGCTTTCTTT	CSVEKGGRNTEAFF
NA	TRBV29-1	few	TRBJ1-3	TGCAGCGCACAGGGAGGTGGAAACACCATATATTTT	CSAQGGGNTIYF
TRBD2	TRBV28	many	TRBJ2-3	TGTGCCAGCAGTCTATTAGCGGGAGAGAGGACAGATACGCAGTATTTT	CASSLLAGERTDTQYF
NA	TRBV6-1	NA	TRBJ1-5	TGTGCCAGCAGTGCCCTAAATAGCAATCAGCCCCAGCATTTT	CASSALNSNQPQHF
NA	TRBV4-2	few	TRBJ1-3	TGTGCCAGCAGCGTTGGCACCCCTGGAAACACCATATATTTT	CASSVGTPGNTIYF
NA	TRBV28	few	TRBJ2-7	TGTGCCAGCAGAACGGGACTTTACGAGCAGTACTTC	CASRTGLYEQYF
NA	TRBV7-2	many	TRBJ2-7	TGTGCCAGCCGACTACCCCCCTCCTACGAGCAGTACTTC	CASRLPPSYEQYF
TRBD2	TRBV2	NA	TRBJ2-5	TGTGCCAGCAAGACCGGACTAGCGGGAGTGGGGGAGACCCAGTACTTC	CASKTGLAGVGETQYF
NA	TRBV7-2	many	TRBJ2-7	TGTGCCAGCAGCTTAGATGGCGGCCCCTACGAGCAGTACTTC	CASSLDGGPYEQYF
NA	TRBV9	few	TRBJ1-3	TGTGCCAGCAGCGTAGCGGTCTACTCTGGAAACACCATATATTTT	CASSVAVYSGNTIYF
TRBD1	TRBV6-1	many	TRBJ2-1	TGTGCCAGCAGTGCGACCATCGGGACAGACTACAATGAGCAGTTCTTC	CASSATIGTDYNEQFF
NA	TRBV6-9	NA	TRBJ2-5	TGTGCCAGCAGCCGGGCCCGGGACGGGCTTACGAGCAGTACTTCTGCTAACTTC	CASSRARDGLTSSTSANF
NA	TRBV4-1	NA	TRBJ2-7	TGCGCCAGCAGCCAAATAGCAGGATTAAGAGTCTACGAGCAGTACTTC	CASSQIAGLRVYEQYF
NA	TRBV24-1	few	TRBJ2-6	TGTGCCACCAGTGTAGCTGGGGCCAACGTCCTGACTTTC	CATSVAGANVLTF
TRBD2	TRBV5-1	few	TRBJ2-3	TGCGCCAGCAGCGGGACTAGCGGTACCACAGATACGCAGTATTTT	CASSGTSGTTDTQYF
TRBD2	TRBV20-1	many	TRBJ2-3	TGCAGTGCTAGGGGGGGGGGTAGGACAGATACGCAGTATTTT	CSARGGGRTDTQYF
NA	TRBV29-1	NA	TRBJ1-1	TGCAGCGTCTCGGACACGGACACTGAAGCTTTCTTT	CSVSDTDTEAFF
TRBD2	TRBV6-5	many	TRBJ2-6	TGTGCCAGCAGTTACTCGATAGCGGGAGGGCCAGGAGGGGCCAACGTCCTGACTTTC	CASSYSIAGGPGGANVLTF
NA	TRBV11-2	many	TRBJ1-5	TGTGCCAGCAGCTTAGATGGCGGTTTCAATCAGCCCCAGCATTTT	CASSLDGGFNQPQHF
NA	TRBV20-1	many	TRBJ1-5	TGCAGTGCTAGACGAGGAGGCCAATCCCATTATAGCAATCAGCCCCAGCATTTT	CSARRGGQSHYSNQPQHF
TRBD2	TRBV18	NA	TRBJ2-1	TGTGCTACATTCCCAGGACTAGCCCCGACTCTCATGAATGAGCAGTTCTTC	CATFPGLAPTLMNEQFF
TRBD1	TRBV19	few	TRBJ1-1	TGTGCCAGTAGTCCCCTCTCGACAGGGTATACTGAAGCTTTCTTT	CASSPLSTGYTEAFF
NA	TRBV7-9	many	TRBJ1-4	TGTGCCAGCAGCTTAAGGGAGGTGCCCAAGGAAAAACTGTTTTTT	CASSLREVPKEKLFF
TRBD2	TRBV3-1	many	TRBJ2-5	TGTGCCAGCAGCCCCGGGGTAGCGGGCCTCGGGGCCCAAGAGACCCAGTACTTC	CASSPGVAGLGAQETQYF
TRBD2	TRBV28	many	TRBJ2-1	TGTGCCAGCAGTTTGTCGACTAGCGGGAACTACAATGAGCAGTTCTTC	CASSLSTSGNYNEQFF
NA	TRBV7-9	many	TRBJ1-1	TGTGCCAGCAGCAGAACAGCCACAGAGGGCACTGAAGCTTTCTTT	CASSRTATEGTEAFF
NA	TRBV20-1	many	TRBJ2-5	TGCAGTGCTGCTCAATCCCCCTCAGGGATGGAGACCCAGTACTTC	CSAAQSPSGMETQYF
NA	TRBV28	NA	TRBJ2-5	TGTGCCAGCACCAACCCTGGGTTTGGGGGTACGGAGACCCAGTACTTC	CASTNPGFGGTETQYF
TRBD2	TRBV18	NA	TRBJ2-7	TGTGCCAGCTCATTCCGGCTAGCGGGAGGGACGGACGAGCAGTACTTC	CASSFRLAGGTDEQYF
NA	TRBV29-1	NA	TRBJ2-7	TGCAGCGCTGCCCGAGGGAGGGGAGGGGGGTACGAGCAGTACTTC	CSAARGRGGGYEQYF
NA	TRBV7-9	many	TRBJ2-5	TGTGCCAGCAGCCGCCTAGGGACCGCAGAAGAGACCCAGTACTTC	CASSRLGTAEETQYF
TRBD2	TRBV7-8	NA	TRBJ2-7	TGTGCCAGCAGCTTAGATCCTAGCGGGAGCTACGAGCGGTACTTC	CASSLDPSGSYERYF
NA	TRBV9	many	TRBJ2-1	TGTGCCAGCAGCGTAGGCACGGTGAATGAGCAGTTCTTC	CASSVGTVNEQFF
TRBD2	TRBV3-1	few	TRBJ2-3	TGTGCCAGCAGCCAAGAGGGCGGGAGATGGACAGATACGCAGTATTTT	CASSQEGGRWTDTQYF
TRBD1	TRBV10-3	many	TRBJ1-5	TGTGCCACGGCCGGGACAGGGGACCAGCCCCAGCATTTT	CATAGTGDQPQHF
NA	TRBV12-3/TRBV12-4	NA	TRBJ2-2	TGTGCCAGCAGTTTTTGGGAGTCTGAGACCGGGGAGCTGTTTTTT	CASSFWESETGELFF
NA	TRBV7-2	many	TRBJ2-2	TGTGCCAGCAGCTTAATGTGGCAGACTAACACCGGGGAGCTGTTTTTT	CASSLMWQTNTGELFF
NA	TRBV6-1	many	TRBJ1-2	TGTGCCAGCAGCCCGGCCTACAGGGCCAACTATGGCTACACCTTC	CASSPAYRANYGYTF
NA	TRBV7-8	many	TRBJ2-1	TGTGCCAGCAGCTTCGGATACAGGGGGCGCCCGGGAGGGAAAAACAATGAGCAGTTCTTC	CASSFGYRGRPGGKNNEQFF
TRBD2	TRBV4-3	NA	TRBJ2-3	TGCGCCAGCAGCCAACAAGGAGCGGGAGGCTTCACAGATACGCAGTATTTT	CASSQQGAGGFTDTQYF
NA	TRBV11-2	many	TRBJ2-7	TGTGCCAGCAGCATTAAGGGACTTCCTTCCTACGAGCAGTACTTC	CASSIKGLPSYEQYF
TRBD1	TRBV20-1	many	TRBJ1-2	TGCAGTGCTAGAGCCACAGGGGGGCCCCACTATGGCTACACCTTC	CSARATGGPHYGYTF
NA	TRBV7-9	NA	TRBJ1-6	TGTGCCAGCACCACCCGGGGTCAACATCCCCTCCACTTT	CASTTRGQHPLHF
TRBD2	TRBV30	many	TRBJ2-7	TGTGCCTGGACTGATAGCGGGAGTCATATCGGGCAGTACTTC	CAWTDSGSHIGQYF
NA	TRBV11-2	few	TRBJ2-6	TGTGCCAGCAGTAGGGGGGTCTCTGGGGCCAACGTCCTGACTTTC	CASSRGVSGANVLTF